A selection of T cell receptor beta chains follows, all from one sample in a study of T cell responses to AZD1222 COVID-19 vaccine. The data were produced by immunoSEQ multiplex PCR, yet TCRdb's version contains in-frame clones alone and is incomplete. This sample has 98,000 or so clones, with about nine tenths found just once. The input for sequencing was peripheral blood, taken on day 0 of AZD1222 vaccination. The receptors originated from an adult in good health. The CDR3 runs from the conserved cysteine through the conserved F or W. The order of the fields is CDR3 DNA, CDR3 protein, J gene, V gene, D gene, clone size. The D gene is left open where the match is weak. The listing skips clone size in some rows; elsewhere it reads once, few, many or a size class.

TGTGCCGGTCGACTGTTCTCCTACAATGAGCAGTTCTTC CAGRLFSYNEQFF TRBJ2-1 TRBV30 NA NA
TGTGCTAGTGGTTTGGGGCTTCGGGACAGGAGAGGAACTGAAGCTTTCTTT CASGLGLRDRRGTEAFF TRBJ1-1 TRBV12-5 TRBD1 once
TGTGCCAGCAGCCACCATACAAGGGCCATCGGCAATGAGCAGTTCTTC CASSHHTRAIGNEQFF TRBJ2-1 TRBV7-8 NA NA
TGTGCCAGTAGTGGGCTAGCGGGGGGGTTTGAGCAGTTCTTC CASSGLAGGFEQFF TRBJ2-1 TRBV19 TRBD2 once
TGTGCCTGGAGAGTTACTGGGAACACTGAAGCTTTCTTT CAWRVTGNTEAFF TRBJ1-1 TRBV30 NA NA
TGTGCCACCAGCAGGGAACTCGGGTTCATGAACACTGAAGCTTTCTTT CATSRELGFMNTEAFF TRBJ1-1 TRBV15 NA once
TGTGCTAGTGGTTTGATTGGCAGCCCGACTTCCTACGAGCAGTACTTC CASGLIGSPTSYEQYF TRBJ2-7 TRBV12-5 NA NA
TGCGCCAGCAGCCAAGAACATTGGGGGGTGGCGGAGACCCAGTACTTC CASSQEHWGVAETQYF TRBJ2-5 TRBV4-1 NA NA
TGTGCCAGCAGCTTGGGGGTGGGAACCCAGTACTTC CASSLGVGTQYF TRBJ2-5 TRBV7-9 NA NA
TGTGCCAGCAGCCCCGCTGGGTATGGCTACACCTTC CASSPAGYGYTF TRBJ1-2 TRBV7-9 NA NA
TGTGCCAGCAGCTTGGTCCCACAGGGGTCGAACTATGGCTACACCTTC CASSLVPQGSNYGYTF TRBJ1-2 TRBV5-5 TRBD1 NA
TGTGCCACCAGTTCGTGGACAGGGAACACAGATACGCAGTATTTT CATSSWTGNTDTQYF TRBJ2-3 TRBV24-1 TRBD1 once
TGTGCCAGCAGTACGACACAGGGTCCGGGCACTGAAGCTTTCTTT CASSTTQGPGTEAFF TRBJ1-1 TRBV6-6 NA NA
TGTGCCAGTAGTCCCCCGGGGGCAACTAATGAAAAACTGTTTTTT CASSPPGATNEKLFF TRBJ1-4 TRBV19 NA NA
TGCAGCGTTTTTCAAGGGCCTGAAGCTTTCTTT CSVFQGPEAFF TRBJ1-1 TRBV29-1 NA NA
TGCGCCAGCAGTGAGTCGGCCACTAGCGGAACAGATACGCAGTATTTT CASSESATSGTDTQYF TRBJ2-3 TRBV10-1 TRBD2 NA
TGTGCCAGCAGCAAAGACGTCCGCACAGCCTACTACAATGAGCAGTTCTTC CASSKDVRTAYYNEQFF TRBJ2-1 TRBV21-1 NA NA
TGTGCCAGCAGTTACCGCCGGGACAGCCTTACCTACGAGCAGTACTTC CASSYRRDSLTYEQYF TRBJ2-7 TRBV6-2/TRBV6-3 TRBD1 few
TGTGCCAGCAGCTTGGGGGGACAGGGAGGACAGCCCCAGCATTTT CASSLGGQGGQPQHF TRBJ1-5 TRBV5-6 TRBD1 NA
TGTGCCAGCAGCCAAAATCCCGCCCAGGGGGCGTATGAAAAACTGTTTTTT CASSQNPAQGAYEKLFF TRBJ1-4 TRBV3-1/TRBV3-2 TRBD1 NA
TGTGCCAGCAGCCAAGTATCCTCTGGAAACACCATATATTTT CASSQVSSGNTIYF TRBJ1-3 TRBV3-1/TRBV3-2 NA NA
TGTGCCAGCAGCCAAGATCGTACAGCCTATGGCTACACCTTC CASSQDRTAYGYTF TRBJ1-2 TRBV4-2 NA NA
TGTGCCAGCAGTGGAGACAGGGCCTCTGGCTACACCTTC CASSGDRASGYTF TRBJ1-2 TRBV2 TRBD1 once
TGTGCCAGCAGCTTAGGTTTTGGGAATTCACCCCTCCACTTT CASSLGFGNSPLHF TRBJ1-6 TRBV7-9 NA NA
TGTGCCATCAGTGAGTCGATGGACAGGGGCCACGAGCAGTACTTC CAISESMDRGHEQYF TRBJ2-7 TRBV10-3 TRBD1 NA
TGTGCCAGCAGCCCTACTAGAAGCTCCTACAATGAGCAGTTCTTC CASSPTRSSYNEQFF TRBJ2-1 TRBV14 NA NA
TGTGCCAGCAGTGAAAGCCATCCGGGAGGGTCCTACGAGCAGTACTTC CASSESHPGGSYEQYF TRBJ2-7 TRBV2 TRBD2 few
TGTGCCTTACAGGGGCCCAAGAACACCGGGGAGCTGTTTTTT CALQGPKNTGELFF TRBJ2-2 TRBV7-9 TRBD1 NA
TGTGCCAGTAATGAGGGGGTGACAACTAACTATGGCTACACCTTC CASNEGVTTNYGYTF TRBJ1-2 TRBV19 NA once
TGCGCCAGCAGCCAAGTTGTAGGGACTGGTGAGCAGTTCTTC CASSQVVGTGEQFF TRBJ2-1 TRBV4-1 NA NA
TGTGCCAGCAGCAGATTTCACCGGGACAGGTACACCTACGAGCAGTACTTC CASSRFHRDRYTYEQYF TRBJ2-7 TRBV21-1 NA NA
TGTGCCAGCAGCTTAGTTGGCTCTGGGGAGACCCAGTACTTC CASSLVGSGETQYF TRBJ2-5 TRBV11-2 NA NA
TGTGCCAGCAGTGACTCGACACGTAGCTCCTACAATGAGCAGTTCTTC CASSDSTRSSYNEQFF TRBJ2-1 TRBV6-4 NA NA
TGTGCCAGCAGCTTAGGCGGAGGGACCGGCAATCAGCCCCAGCATTTT CASSLGGGTGNQPQHF TRBJ1-5 TRBV7-6 NA NA
TGCGCCAGCAGCAAAGGAGGGGACAATTTGGGCCAAGAGACCCAGTACTTC CASSKGGDNLGQETQYF TRBJ2-5 TRBV5-1 NA NA
TGTGCCAGCAGCTTAGTGGGGGTGGATCAGCCCCAGCATTTT CASSLVGVDQPQHF TRBJ1-5 TRBV7-8 NA NA
TGTGCCAGCAGCTCAAATAGTGACTCCTACGAGCAGTACTTC CASSSNSDSYEQYF TRBJ2-7 TRBV7-9 NA few